At least ten counts were recorded for the clone carrying this TCR beta chain. Antigen specificity is unknown. The assay was immunoSEQ multiplex PCR, and TCRdb's table has in-frame clones only and misses some. Reported are over 20,000 clones, none seen only once; the ten largest carry about 1.5%. This related bone marrow graft donor gave peripheral blood on the day of marrow donation. This sample stems from a study of T cells after posttransplantation cyclophosphamide. Notes on the study in general: Donor-recipient repertoire similarity was low at 1-2 months, rising over year one. Recipient CMV seropositivity and CMV reactivation strongly tracked TRB clonality. Blood and skin or GI T cell repertoires showed limited TRB overlap.

The TCR was taken from a man aged 50-60 years in good health, CMV-negative, and a related stem cell transplant donor. The sample was PBMCs.

CDR3 nucleotide sequence: TGTGCCAGCAGTGAAGCGACGCGCGGCGGCTACACCTTC. Protein sequence: CASSEATRGGYTF. The chain employs TRBV2 and TRBJ1-2; D ambiguous. This CDR3 region has 13 residues. The germline V gene encodes CDR1 SNHLY and CDR2 FYNNEI. Deletions cut 0 bases from V and 8 bases from J, with 10 bases between. Together with reference TRBV2 and TRBJ1-2, the CDR3 gives the full variable domain: EPEVTQTPSHQVTQMGQEVILRCVPISNHLYFYWYRQILGQKVEFLVSFYNNEISEKSEIFDDQFSVERPDGSNFTLKIRSTKLEDSAMYFCASSEATRGGYTFGSGTRLTVV.